These T cell receptor beta chains were read from a single sample in a study of cytomegalovirus exposure and HLA in healthy donors. Here immunoSEQ multiplex PCR was the method, and the copy in TCRdb shows in-frame clones only, minus some. The data hold about 78,000 clones, with about three quarters observed a single time. The sequenced sample consisted of PBMCs. These receptors originate from a male donor in good health and CMV-seronegative. The CDR3 runs from the conserved cysteine through the conserved F or W.

TRBV7-9	TRBJ2-7	CSSSLVQNEQYF
TRBV5-1	TRBJ2-3	CASSLVLAGGHTQYF
TRBV30	TRBJ1-2	CAWSMGTGNNYGYTF
TRBV5-6	TRBJ2-7	CASSSKHRDEQYF
TRBV10-3	TRBJ1-1	CAISPGTGGTEAFF
TRBV6-9	TRBJ2-1	CASISARDYNEQFF
TRBV19	TRBJ1-3	CASSRPGFGNTIYF
TRBV28	TRBJ2-7	CASSPVSGWYEQYF
TRBV6-5	TRBJ1-3	CASSRATDSGNTIYF
TRBV30	TRBJ1-5	CAWTTGVLSNQPQHF
TRBV5-5	TRBJ1-5	CASSPDRGQPQHF
TRBV18	TRBJ1-5	CASSPGQGGQPQHF
TRBV29-1	TRBJ2-5	CSVLREQETQYF
TRBV2	TRBJ2-1	CASRGGQTSSYNEQFF
TRBV18	TRBJ2-7	CASSPTENPYKQYF
TRBV14	TRBJ2-5	CASSQDRNQETQYF
TRBV5-1	TRBJ1-4	CASSSMSQGVGEKLFF
TRBV11-2	TRBJ1-1	CASSLTGTGGTEAFF
TRBV28	TRBJ1-5	CASRTGYSNQPQHF
TRBV6-1	TRBJ2-1	CASTRLRDRDNEQFF
TRBV19	TRBJ2-1	CASSTGTGGYNEQFF
TRBV4-1	TRBJ2-7	CASSRSEDSYEQYF
TRBV10-3	TRBJ2-7	CAIREQGKYEQYF
TRBV7-9	TRBJ2-1	CASSVGGPNEQFF
TRBV27	TRBJ1-2	CASSPRGGGYGYTF
TRBV5-1	TRBJ2-5	CASSGTSGSFLETQYF
TRBV7-8	TRBJ2-1	CASSLAGDYNEQFF
TRBV5-1	TRBJ2-7	CASSSGFGVYEQYF
TRBV7-8	TRBJ1-1	CASSLTGGTEAFF
TRBV7-9	TRBJ2-5	CASSRTGVRETQYF
TRBV7-2	TRBJ2-7	CASSSDRVGLQYF
TRBV5-6	NA	CASSLDISGTRVDEQYF
TRBV27	TRBJ2-1	CASSSGDRGLNEQFF
TRBV5-4	TRBJ2-3	CASSLATSGGADTQYF
TRBV5-4	TRBJ2-3	CASSGGTSSADTQYF
TRBV7-6	TRBJ2-1	CASSLSGEDEQFF
TRBV6-1	TRBJ1-5	CASRLTGDSNQPQHF
TRBV10-3	TRBJ2-1	CAITGTSGREKQFF